Listed below are T cell receptor beta chains from one sample, sequenced in a study of T-cell reconstitution after alpha-beta-depleted transplantation in children. TCRdb used MiXCR to reprocess the PCR reads, holding one entry per CDR3 protein. The sample contains 300,000 to 400,000 distinct CDR3 sequences, under 20% of which appear only once. Sample: PBMCs, mostly from graft donor cells, taken 360 days after TCRalphabeta/CD19-depleted stem cell transplant. These receptors originate from a male patient between 2 and 10 years old who had a stem cell transplant for acute lymphoblastic leukemia, so the T cells may come from the graft donor. The CDR3 runs from the conserved cysteine through the conserved F or W. Fields, in order: V gene, J gene, D gene, clone size, CDR3 protein, CDR3 DNA. D genes are given only for firm matches. Size is stated for part of the rows, as once, few or many counts, or as a class when the clone is expanded.

TRBV4-1	TRBJ2-1	-	-	CASSQDPTNRPHNEQFF	TGCGCCAGCAGCCAAGACCCGACAAACCGTCCGCACAATGAGCAGTTCTTC
TRBV30	TRBJ2-2	-	-	CAWSDSAGELFF	TGTGCCTGGAGTGACTCAGCCGGGGAGCTGTTTTTT
TRBV12-3/TRBV12-4	TRBJ2-1	TRBD2	many	CASSLALGLAGQGSYNEQFF	TGTGCCAGCAGTTTAGCTCTGGGACTAGCGGGACAAGGCTCCTACAATGAGCAGTTCTTC
TRBV10-3	TRBJ1-6	-	few	CAISESTGNNSPLHF	TGTGCCATCAGTGAGTCAACCGGGAATAATTCACCCCTCCACTTT
TRBV21-1	TRBJ2-7	-	-	CASSKAPGPTYEQYF	TGTGCCAGCAGCAAAGCCCCGGGGCCTACCTACGAGCAGTACTTC
TRBV5-1	TRBJ2-1	TRBD2	few	CASSFGGGAYNEQFF	TGCGCCAGCAGCTTTGGTGGGGGGGCCTACAATGAGCAGTTCTTC
TRBV12-3/TRBV12-4	TRBJ2-7	-	many	CASTPSRYIRSYEQYF	TGTGCCAGCACCCCATCTCGGTACATTCGGTCCTACGAGCAGTACTTC
TRBV6-1	TRBJ2-7	-	few	CASTPVPGRPFYEQYF	TGTGCCAGCACCCCGGTACCGGGACGGCCCTTCTACGAGCAGTACTTC
TRBV20-1	TRBJ2-3	-	few	CSASRDADTQYF	TGCAGTGCTAGCCGGGACGCAGATACGCAGTATTTT
TRBV19	TRBJ2-5	-	-	CASSPTGDGLRETQYF	TGTGCCAGTAGTCCCACCGGGGACGGCCTCCGAGAGACCCAGTACTTC
TRBV19	TRBJ2-2	-	-	CASSIGLVTTGELFF	TGTGCCAGTAGTATCGGCCTAGTGACCACCGGGGAGCTGTTTTTT
TRBV7-2	TRBJ2-1	-	-	CASSFLGRNEQFF	TGTGCCAGCAGCTTCCTCGGACGCAATGAGCAGTTCTTC
TRBV3-1	TRBJ2-2	-	-	CASKPLLPTGRTGELFF	TGTGCCAGCAAACCCCTCCTCCCGACAGGACGAACCGGGGAGCTGTTTTTT
TRBV27	TRBJ2-7	TRBD2	-	CASSPEREGRSYEQYF	TGTGCCAGCAGTCCTGAGCGGGAGGGCCGGTCCTACGAGCAGTACTTC
TRBV29-1	TRBJ2-7	-	-	CSVEDAYEQYF	TGCAGCGTTGAGGACGCTTACGAGCAGTACTTC
TRBV28	TRBJ2-4	-	-	CASRSREYWAGNIQYF	TGTGCCAGCCGCAGCAGGGAGTACTGGGCAGGGAACATTCAGTACTTC
TRBV20-1	TRBJ1-5	TRBD1	-	CSASETGFDNQPQHF	TGCAGTGCTAGCGAGACAGGGTTTGACAATCAGCCCCAGCATTTT
TRBV6-2/TRBV6-3	TRBJ2-2	-	many	CASSYYLADTGELFF	TGTGCCAGCAGTTATTATCTAGCAGACACCGGGGAGCTGTTTTTT
TRBV2	TRBJ2-1	-	few	CASSPSLGLTFF	TGTGCCAGCAGTCCGTCATTAGGGCTGACATTCTTC
TRBV4-1	TRBJ2-1	TRBD2	-	CASSQGRGIGLAGVRSNEQFF	TGCGCCAGCAGCCAAGGACGGGGTATAGGACTAGCGGGAGTTCGTAGCAATGAGCAGTTCTTC
TRBV27	TRBJ1-4	-	few	CASSLFGQDNEKLFF	TGTGCCAGCAGTTTATTCGGCCAGGATAATGAAAAACTGTTTTTT
TRBV2	TRBJ1-1	-	-	CATPEAFF	TGTGCCACTCCAGAAGCTTTCTTT
TRBV7-9	TRBJ1-5	-	-	CASQGPNQPQHF	TGTGCCAGCCAGGGGCCCAATCAGCCCCAGCATTTT
TRBV9	TRBJ2-2	-	few	CASSYNRNTGELFF	TGTGCCAGCTCCTATAACAGGAACACCGGGGAGCTGTTTTTT
TRBV7-2	TRBJ2-1	-	many	CASSHFSYSYNEQFF	TGTGCCAGCAGCCACTTTTCGTACTCCTACAATGAGCAGTTCTTC
TRBV12-3/TRBV12-4	TRBJ2-1	-	-	CASSLSGRDNEQFF	TGTGCCAGCAGTTTATCCGGACGGGACAATGAGCAGTTCTTC
TRBV6-2/TRBV6-3	TRBJ2-6	-	-	CASSYAFGHDSGANVLTF	TGTGCCAGCAGTTACGCCTTTGGCCACGACTCTGGGGCCAACGTCCTGACTTTC
TRBV5-1	TRBJ2-3	TRBD2	-	CASSGGGRDSGLAGGLDTQYF	TGCGCCAGCAGCGGAGGGGGCCGGGACAGCGGACTAGCGGGAGGCTTAGATACGCAGTATTTT
TRBV6-5	TRBJ2-1	TRBD1	few	CASSYSGTGKNEQFF	TGTGCCAGCAGTTACTCAGGGACAGGGAAGAATGAGCAGTTCTTC
TRBV29-1	TRBJ2-7	TRBD2	many	CSVRTSGRNGNEQYF	TGCAGCGTTAGGACTAGCGGGAGAAATGGTAACGAGCAGTACTTC
TRBV18	TRBJ2-7	TRBD1	few	CATTGTPYEQYF	TGTGCCACGACAGGGACCCCCTACGAGCAGTACTTC